Below, 30 T cell receptor beta chains from the same sample are listed, as sequenced in a study of regulatory T cells in long-lasting Graves disease. The sample's time point: persistent/refractory GD, antithyroid drugs over 5 years with positive TRAb. RNA extracted from PBMCs served as the sequencing template. Through Arm-PCR of CDR3 regions and iRepertoire HTBI primers, TCR beta libraries were built. TCRdb reanalysed the multiplex PCR reads using MiXCR and keeps one entry per CDR3 protein. The sample lists under 350,000 distinct CDR3 sequences; more than 20% were seen once. The material was peripheral blood mononuclear cells (PBMCs), obtained when the disease was refractory, from a patient treated with antithyroid drugs. The receptor set was obtained from a female donor with Graves disease.

Concerning this clonotype: A read error may be the cause here, since a much bigger clone is one base away. The chain couples TRBV28 to TRBJ1-2; 7 bases are shared with TRBD1. V lost 5 bases and J lost 4; bases outside the gene matches: 4. The CDR3 covers 13 residues. CDR1 and CDR2 (germline): MDHEN, SYDVKM. In DNA, the CDR3 is TGTGCCAGCAGTGGGAACAGGGGCTATGGCTACACCTTC. It encodes CASSGNRGYGYTF.

There are a few counts of this clonotype. The chain couples TRBV6-5 to TRBJ2-2; D perhaps matches TRBD2 (6 bases). Germline assignment: CDR1 MNHEY and CDR2 SVGAGI. CDR3 length equals 16 residues. V dropped 2 bases and J dropped 2 bases, with 12 bases sitting between them. CDR3: CASSYGRDLNTGELFF. DNA of the CDR3: TGTGCCAGCAGTTACGGCCGGGACTTAAACACCGGGGAGCTGTTTTTT.

The V gene is TRBV6-9, the J gene TRBJ1-1; D is possibly TRBD1 (6 bases). This CDR3 comprises 16 residues. Trimming took 3 bases from V and 3 from J, leaving 17 bases between them. CDR1 and CDR2 from the germline V gene are MNHGY and SVAAGI. DNA of the CDR3: TGTGCCAGCAGTTACCGTGGGGGCCTGTCGGACACTGAAGCTTTCTTT. Its translation: CASSYRGGLSDTEAFF.

This clonotype was counted between two and nine times. The chain links TRBV7-9 to TRBJ2-7; D ambiguous. The CDR3 has 14 amino acids. V was cut by 2 bases and J by 0 bases, with 8 bases left in between. Germline lookup yields CDR1 SEHNR and CDR2 FQNEAQ (reference sequence). The CDR3 loop reads CASSLRQNSYEQYF. CDR3 DNA sequence: TGTGCCAGCAGCTTACGTCAGAACTCCTACGAGCAGTACTTC.

This sequence joins TRBV5-5 and TRBJ1-2; D ambiguous. This CDR3 has 12 residues. Trimming left V 2 bases short and J 7 bases short, with 9 bases between. The germline V gene encodes CDR1 SGHKS and CDR2 YYEKEE (reference sequence). The CDR3 region has the DNA TGTGCCAGCAGCTTATTTAGGGTTGGCTACACCTTC. Its translation is CASSLFRVGYTF.

The table lists this clonotype with a few counts. This chain joins TRBV20-1 and TRBJ2-7; possibly TRBD2 for D (5 bases). Trimming removed 2 bases from V and 2 bases from J, with 13 bases in between. From germline, CDR1 is DFQATT and CDR2 SNEGSKA (reference sequence). The CDR3 sequence is 14 residues long. Here the CDR3 reads CSARSDYGTYEQYF. In nucleotides, the CDR3 is TGCAGTGCTAGAAGTGACTACGGAACCTACGAGCAGTACTTC.

This clonotype was observed a few times. The chain recombines TRBV18 with TRBJ2-7; the D gene is possibly TRBD2 (5 bases). The CDR3 is 15 residues long. The germline V gene encodes CDR1 KGHSH and CDR2 LQKENI. Trimming left V 1 base short and J 0 bases short, with 10 bases between. The CDR3 DNA reads as TGTGCCAGCTCACCACAGCGGCAGCGCTCCTACGAGCAGTACTTC. It codes for CASSPQRQRSYEQYF.

This clonotype has only a few counts. The chain combines TRBV6-2 or TRBV6-3 with TRBJ2-4; the D is unclear. V lost 8 bases, J lost 9 bases, and 20 bases lay in between. The V gene's germline CDR1 is MNHEY and CDR2 SVGEGT. This CDR3 is 14 amino acids long. CDR3 sequence (DNA): TGTGCCAGCGCCGCCCTCGGGCTCTTCCCCATTCAGTACTTC. Its translation: CASAALGLFPIQYF.

The chain carries TRBV4-1 and TRBJ1-3; D might be TRBD1 (6 bases). Germline V gene data show CDR1 as MGHRA and CDR2 as YSYEKL. V lost 3 bases and J 0 bases, leaving 18 bases between the germline ends. The CDR3 loop spans 18 amino acids. The CDR3 DNA is TGCGCCAGCAGCCACCCGACCCGAGGGGGTCGCTCTGGAAACACCATATATTTT. Translating gives CASSHPTRGGRSGNTIYF.

This clonotype was counted many times. The chain links TRBV6-1 to TRBJ2-5; no reliable D call. CDR1 and CDR2 from the germline V gene are MNHNS and SASEGT. The ends were cut back, 1 base at V and 1 base at J, with 10 bases in the middle. The CDR3 has 15 residues. CDR3 in amino acids: CASSEVWGSQETQYF. DNA of the CDR3: TGTGCCAGCAGTGAAGTGTGGGGATCCCAAGAGACCCAGTACTTC.

This clonotype was seen only a few times. This chain joins TRBV28 and TRBJ2-5; 8 positions agree with TRBD2. V shed 5 bases, J shed 3 bases, and the junction held 8 bases outside the gene matches. Germline CDR1 is MDHEN and CDR2 is SYDVKM. The CDR3 spans 15 residues. The CDR3 DNA follows: TGTGCCAGCAGTCCCGCTCCGGGACTAGAAGAGACCCAGTACTTC. It is translated as CASSPAPGLEETQYF.

A few counts support this clonotype. CDR3 residues: CASSLVPSLSREQYF. CDR3 nucleotide sequence: TGTGCCAGCAGCTTAGTCCCTAGCCTATCTCGCGAGCAGTACTTC. The chain recombines TRBV7-2 with TRBJ2-7; a weak D match, TRBD2 (5 bases). Per germline, CDR1 SGHTA and CDR2 FQGNSA. Trimming cost V 1 base and J 6 bases, with 16 bases left between them. The CDR3 contains 15 residues.

This clonotype was seen repeatedly, ten times or more. The rearrangement uses TRBV20-1 and TRBJ2-5; a possible D gene is TRBD2 (6 bases). With 7 bases removed from V and 2 bases from J, the gap between germline ends came to 17 bases. Germline V CDR1 and CDR2: DFQATT, SNEGSKA (reference sequence). The CDR3 runs 14 residues. As DNA, the CDR3 is TGCAGTGTTTCCCCCGGGACTTTACAAGAGACCCAGTACTTC. Encoded protein: CSVSPGTLQETQYF.

This clonotype was recorded many times. V is TRBV6-5 and J is TRBJ2-7, with D perhaps matching TRBD2 (6 bases). V was pared by 4 bases and J by 1 base, with 14 bases between. This CDR3 spans 15 amino acids. Germline V lookup: CDR1 MNHEY, CDR2 SVGAGI. The CDR3 region has the DNA TGTGCCAGCAGTTCACGGGGGAGAGGATCCTACGAGCAGTACTTC. It yields the protein CASSSRGRGSYEQYF.

This chain's CDR3 is CAISELAGGTDTQYF. In DNA, the CDR3 is TGTGCCATCAGTGAACTAGCGGGAGGTACGGATACGCAGTATTTT. The rearrangement joins TRBV10-3 to TRBJ2-3; 12 bases fit TRBD2. The CDR3 loop spans 15 amino acids. Germline V gives CDR1 ENHRY, CDR2 SYGVKD. Trimming removed 3 bases from V and 6 bases from J; junction bases left unmatched: 4.

This clonotype was detected many times. Its ends do not fully match the called genes, so a read error is possible. The chain employs TRBV28 and TRBJ1-5; D is uncertain. Germline assignment: CDR1 MDHEN and CDR2 SYDVKM. The CDR3 length is 15 residues. The CDR3 region is CASSLSSRNNQPQHF. CDR3 in DNA: TGTGCCAGCAGCTTATCTTCCAGGAATAATCAGCCCCAGCATTTT.

The chain links TRBV11-2 to TRBJ2-7; a weak D match, TRBD1 (6 bases). CDR3 length equals 14 residues. Per germline, CDR1 SGHAT and CDR2 FQNNGV. V gave up 4 bases and J gave up 2 bases, with 12 bases separating them. The CDR3 is CASSSRGKTYEQYF. DNA for the CDR3: TGTGCCAGCAGCTCTAGGGGGAAAACCTACGAGCAGTACTTC. The full variable domain, rest sourced from reference TRBV11-2 and TRBJ2-7, is EAGVAQSPRYKIIEKRQSVAFWCNPISGHATLYWYQQILGQGPKLLIQFQNNGVVDDSQLPKDRFSAERLKGVDSTLKIQPAKLEDSAVYLCASSSRGKTYEQYFGPGTRLTVT.

This clonotype was seen ten or more times. This sequence joins TRBV10-3 and TRBJ1-2; D possibly corresponds to TRBD1 (6 bases). This CDR3 has 15 residues. Germline values: CDR1 ENHRY, CDR2 SYGVKD. V shed 0 bases and J shed 8 bases, with 16 bases lying between them. CDR3 nucleotides: TGTGCCATCAGTGAGTCGGATCGGGGGGCTTACGGCTACACCTTC. Its protein is CAISESDRGAYGYTF.

The gene calls are TRBV12-3 or TRBV12-4 and TRBJ1-5; 7 nucleotides line up with TRBD1. CDR3 length: 14 amino acids. V trimming: 8 bases; J trimming: 7 bases; junction bases outside the gene matches: 11. In DNA form, the CDR3 reads TGTGCCAGCCGGGCAAGGGGGCAAGAGCAGCCCCAGCATTTT. Protein product: CASRARGQEQPQHF.

This clonotype was picked up many times. The J gene is TRBJ1-6, the V gene TRBV27, with D possibly matching TRBD1 (6 bases). V dropped 4 bases and J dropped 9 bases, with 13 bases sitting between them. The CDR3 is 14 residues long. The germline gives CDR1 MNHEY, CDR2 SMNVEV (reference sequence). The CDR3 region has the DNA TGTGCCAGCAGTTATGAGCAGGGGCTTTCACCCCTCCACTTT. Its protein product is CASSYEQGLSPLHF.

At least ten counts were recorded for this clonotype. The V call is TRBV28, the J call TRBJ2-5; D is ambiguous. Germline loops: CDR1 MDHEN, CDR2 SYDVKM. This CDR3 is built from 15 residues. V lost 3 bases, J lost 0 bases, and 11 bases lay in between. The CDR3: CASSFTSRYQETQYF. Here the CDR3 DNA reads TGTGCCAGCAGTTTCACATCAAGGTACCAAGAGACCCAGTACTTC.

This clonotype was observed a handful of times. V usage is TRBV6-5 and J usage is TRBJ2-7, with unresolved D. From germline, CDR1 is MNHEY and CDR2 SVGAGI. This CDR3 has 13 residues. Trimming left V 2 bases short and J 7 bases short, with 12 bases between. The CDR3 DNA reads as TGTGCCAGCAGTTACGGCAGGCCGGCAGAGCAGTACTTC. It codes for CASSYGRPAEQYF.

This clonotype has only a few counts. In DNA, the CDR3 is TGTGCCAGCAGTCCTGATCAGGTTGGGGCCAACGTCCTGACTTTC. It translates to CASSPDQVGANVLTF. The chain combines TRBV12-3 or TRBV12-4 with TRBJ2-6; D not certain. CDR3 length equals 15 residues. Trimming pared 5 bases from V and 3 bases from J, leaving 11 bases between.

This clonotype was recorded at least ten times. The chain carries TRBV7-2 and TRBJ2-2; D call uncertain. Trimming stripped 6 bases from V and 5 bases from J, with 10 bases between. The CDR3 is 13 residues long. Germline assignment: CDR1 SGHTA and CDR2 FQGNSA. In nucleotides, the CDR3 is TGTGCCAGCAGGAAGACTGGGACCGGGGAGCTGTTTTTT. Protein product: CASRKTGTGELFF.

The rearrangement links TRBV7-2 to TRBJ2-5; D is possibly TRBD1 or TRBD2 (6 bases each). Germline-derived CDR1 and CDR2 are SGHTA and FQGNSA. V dropped 4 bases and J dropped 2 bases, with 14 bases sitting between them. The CDR3 is 15 amino acids. The CDR3 protein is CASSSWGALQETQYF. The CDR3 nucleotides read TGTGCCAGCAGCTCATGGGGGGCGTTGCAAGAGACCCAGTACTTC.

This clonotype was found many times. The V and J genes are TRBV11-2 and TRBJ1-2; TRBD1 is a possible D gene (6 bases). The CDR3 extends over 12 amino acids. Deletions cut 4 bases from V and 8 bases from J, with 11 bases between. Germline CDR1 is SGHAT and CDR2 is FQNNGV. The CDR3 coding sequence is TGTGCCAGCAGCTCAGGGGCGGGGGGCTACACCTTC. This translates into CASSSGAGGYTF.

This clonotype occurred a few times. CDR3 in DNA: TGTGCCACCAGCAGAGATTTTGGGCTAGGGGATACGCAGTATTTT. It specifies CATSRDFGLGDTQYF. V usage is TRBV15 and J usage is TRBJ2-3; unclear D gene. The V end lost 0 bases, the J end lost 6 bases, and 13 bases lay between the germline ends. CDR3 size: 15 residues. Per the germline V gene, CDR1 is LNHNV and CDR2 is YYDKDF (reference sequence).

Remarks on this clonotype: This may arise from a read error, as a much more abundant clone is one base away. The chain recombines TRBV6-1 with TRBJ2-5, with 11 positions matching TRBD1. This CDR3 spans 15 amino acids. The germline gives CDR1 MNHNS, CDR2 SASEGT. With V trimmed by 8 bases and J by 4 bases, 9 bases remained unmatched. CDR3 coding DNA: TGTGCCAGCGAACCCCCCGGGACAGGGGGAGAGACCCAGTACTTC. Encoded protein: CASEPPGTGGETQYF.

CDR3 sequence: CASSFIGGTGYGYTF. In DNA, the CDR3 is TGTGCCAGCAGCTTTATAGGTGGGACAGGATATGGCTACACCTTC. V and J are TRBV7-2 and TRBJ1-2; TRBD1 matches 8 bases. CDR1 and CDR2 (germline): SGHTA, FQGNSA. Losses at the gene ends were 3 bases for V and 5 bases for J; bases not matched to a gene: 8. The CDR3 loop spans 15 amino acids.

This clonotype appeared many times. The rearrangement joins TRBV28 to TRBJ2-7; unclear D gene. Trimming took off 5 bases at V and 2 bases at J, with 7 bases between the two ends. This CDR3 has 12 residues. The germline CDR1 and CDR2 sequences are MDHEN and SYDVKM. The CDR3 nucleotides read TGTGCCAGCAGTCAAACACCCTACGAGCAGTACTTC. The encoded protein is CASSQTPYEQYF.